This T cell receptor (beta chain) derives from a study of identical twins. This clonotype was detected only a few times. Its antigen is unidentified. General study results and limits: Cross-sectional statistics, not tracking of the same donors, supported the conclusions.

A universal primer site came from template switching; cDNA carried unique molecular identifiers. TCRdb analysed the 5' RACE reads with MiXCR anew, one entry per CDR3 protein. The sample includes some 250,000 distinct CDR3 sequences, 6% to 7% seen only once; the top ten take about 14%. Trimming stripped 7 bases from V and 4 bases from J, with 15 bases between. The CDR3 loop spans 13 amino acids. Germline V gives CDR1 SGHRS, CDR2 YFSETQ. The sample was also linked to a second study, of T cells expressing NK-cell markers. According to that study: Sorted CD3+CD56+NKG2C+, CD3+CD56+NKG2C- and CD3+CD56-NKG2C+ T cells supplied TCR beta repertoires. Sorting was restricted to alpha-beta TCR T cells by an anti-gamma-delta TCR antibody in several experiments.

This chain uses TRBV5-1 with TRBJ2-7; D is ambiguous. The sequence was collected from a woman aged 18 to 35 in good health. The specimen was CD8+ T cells sorted from blood. The CDR3 DNA reads as TGCGCCAGCTCGTCAGGAGACCTATACGAGCAGTACTTC. Translation gives CASSSGDLYEQYF.